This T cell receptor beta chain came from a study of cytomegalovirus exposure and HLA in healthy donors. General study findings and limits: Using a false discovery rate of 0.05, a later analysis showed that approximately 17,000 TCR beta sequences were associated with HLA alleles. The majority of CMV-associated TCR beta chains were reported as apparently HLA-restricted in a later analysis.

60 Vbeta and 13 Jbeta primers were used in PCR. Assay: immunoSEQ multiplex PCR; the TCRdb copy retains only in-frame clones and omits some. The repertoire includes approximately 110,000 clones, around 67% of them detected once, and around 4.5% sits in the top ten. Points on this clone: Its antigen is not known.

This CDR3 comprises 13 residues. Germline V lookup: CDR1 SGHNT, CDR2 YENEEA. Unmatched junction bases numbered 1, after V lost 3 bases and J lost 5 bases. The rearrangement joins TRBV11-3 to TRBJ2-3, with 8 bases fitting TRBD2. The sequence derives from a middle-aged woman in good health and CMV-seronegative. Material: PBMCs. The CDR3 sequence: CASSFTSGDTQYF. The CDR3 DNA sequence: TGTGCCAGCAGCTTTACTAGCGGAGATACGCAGTATTTT.